What follows describes a single T cell receptor (beta chain). The antigen it binds to is not known. One base away there is no much larger clone; base qualities are not given. Interpreted using the paper, the treatment or condition label stands for: about 20 received Ad26.COV2.S at low or high dose, single or two shots; about 5 received placebo; per-sample allocation not given. For vaccine and placebo recipients, repertoires were sequenced using samples collected on day 63 after the first injection. Cohort 1b enrolled about two dozen adults aged 18-55 years at a single site in Boston, USA, between 29 July and 7 August 2020. Ad26.COV2.S consisted of a replication-incompetent adenovirus type 26 vector by which a prefusion-stabilized SARS-CoV-2 spike protein from the original Wuhan strain was expressed. This specimen belongs to a study of Ad26.COV2.S vaccination and SARS-CoV-2 variants (dated by TCRdb to 2020 to 2022). Study-wide context: Vaccine-arm donors came from COV1001, a multicentre, randomized, double-blind, placebo-controlled phase I-IIa trial of Ad26.COV2.S in healthy adults. Dosing of Ad26.COV2.S was intramuscular, at either 5x10^10 or 1x10^11 viral particles, delivered as one shot or as two shots spaced 56 days apart. A total of 32 samples were included in the TCR-sequenced set, comprising some 20 Ad26.COV2.S vaccine recipients, 5 placebo recipients and 8 SARS-CoV-2 convalescent individuals. Participants in the trial were split at random into five groups of five each, receiving low-dose or high-dose Ad26.COV2.S once or twice, or else placebo on both occasions. Blinding of investigators to trial group allocation was maintained during experiments and outcome assessment. Sequencing of the TCRbeta repertoire served to evaluate the specificity and breadth of SARS-CoV-2-reactive T cell receptors following Ad26.COV2.S vaccination. The paper as a whole reports these results and caveats: Non-spike TCR breadth was comparable between vaccine and placebo recipients, consistent with the vaccine containing only spike. Higher spike-specific TCR breadth was observed in Ad26.COV2.S recipients than in placebo recipients (P = 0.0014). The authors noted that total T cell responses may have been underestimated by the TCR breadth and depth analyses. The study was not powered for comparison of responses between vaccine doses or regimens. After vaccination, spike-specific CD8+ and CD4+ T cell responses were reported to show substantial breadth.

Based on the germline V gene (reference sequence), the CDR1 and CDR2 sequences are SEHNR and FQNEAQ. V is cut by 0 bases and J by 2 bases, and the space between the germline ends is 7 bases. Taken from cysteine to phenylalanine, the CDR3 has 14 residues. Here the CDR3 DNA is all that survives: 42 bases in frame from base 1. TCRbeta CDR3 regions were sequenced with the immunoSEQ Assay. After extraction, genomic DNA underwent amplification by bias-controlled multiplex PCR, followed by high-throughput sequencing. In the original analysis: Collapsing and filtering of sequences were performed to quantify the absolute abundance of each unique TCRbeta CDR3 region. T cell fraction was estimated by normalizing TCRbeta template counts to usable DNA, with usable DNA measured through amplification of reference genes found in all nucleated cells. Repertoire TCRs were annotated as SARS-CoV-2-specific by exact matching of V gene, CDR3 amino acid sequence and J gene to a known reactive TCR set. MIRA supplied the reference SARS-CoV-2 TCR set, which was filtered for enrichment in COVID-19-positive ImmuneCODE repertoires so that public or cross-reactive TCRs were removed. Using the MIRA antigens, annotated TCRs were further analysed by specific ORF or by position within an ORF. Breadth was defined as the number of annotated unique rearrangements divided by the total number of unique productive rearrangements, and depth was defined as the summed frequency of the annotated unique rearrangements. Two-sided Wilcoxon rank-sum tests were used to compare TCR breadth between groups. Drawn from immuneACCESS, this table holds only the in-frame rearrangements with V and J called that TCRdb kept. Clones are partly lost; checked studies trace under half to an unresolved V gene and leave the rest unexplained. D and trimming were read from the DNA, whereas the V and J calls and clone size are those reported in that table. The sample table shows over 350,000 clones, and 88% are seen once. The ten most abundant clones make up around 3.4% of the sample.

The TCR was taken from a person aged 18-65 years who received the Ad26.COV2.S COVID-19 vaccine or a placebo. The sequence links TRBV7-9 to TRBJ1-2, with the D gene not clear enough to name. The sequences come from peripheral blood, collected in a trial of Ad26.COV2.S vaccine versus placebo. The DNA reads as follows: TGTGCCAGCAGCTTAGCGACGCAGAACTATGGCTACACCTTC. This codes for CASSLATQNYGYTF.